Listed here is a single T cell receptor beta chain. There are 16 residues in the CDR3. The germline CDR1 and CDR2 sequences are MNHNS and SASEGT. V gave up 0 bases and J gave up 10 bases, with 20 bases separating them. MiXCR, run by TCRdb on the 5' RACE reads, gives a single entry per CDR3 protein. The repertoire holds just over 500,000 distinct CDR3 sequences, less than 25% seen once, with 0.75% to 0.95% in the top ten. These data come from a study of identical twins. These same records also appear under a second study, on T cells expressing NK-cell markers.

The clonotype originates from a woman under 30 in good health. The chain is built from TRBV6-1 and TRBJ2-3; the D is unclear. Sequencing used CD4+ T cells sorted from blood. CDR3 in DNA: TGTGCCAGCAGTGAAGCCCTGGTTAGGACCCTACGCGCGCAGTATTTT. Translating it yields CASSEALVRTLRAQYF.